This TCR beta chain was profiled in a study of blood T cell repertoires in COVID-19. Study in general: PBMCs, B-cell-depleted T cells, or T cells were the source of the cDNA or gDNA that made up the material.

Clones were read by immunoSEQ multiplex PCR, and TCRdb kept only the in-frame ones, dropping some. The data show some 31,000 clones, with about 91% seen just once and almost 10% held by the top ten. Germline CDR1 is SGHVS and CDR2 is FQNEAQ. There are 14 residues in the CDR3. The ends lost 2 bases at V and 6 bases at J; junction bases unmatched: 3. This clonotype was obtained from a human donor with active COVID-19. The donor label of this sample is uncertain. The chain recombines TRBV7-8 with TRBJ2-2; the match to TRBD1 covers 7 bases. Sequenced input: peripheral blood. CDR3 bases: TGTGCCAGCAGCTTAACAGGGGTCGCCGGGGAGCTGTTTTTT. Residues: CASSLTGVAGELFF.